Below are 18 T cell receptor beta chains sequenced from a single sample in a study of T-cell reconstitution after alpha-beta-depleted transplantation in children. TCRbeta library preparation incorporated unique molecular identifiers. TCRdb re-derived calls from the PCR reads in MiXCR, one entry per CDR3 protein. Of around 500,000 distinct CDR3 sequences detected, roughly 24% appear once; the ten largest clones hold around an eighth. Specimen: PBMCs, mostly from graft donor cells, collected 360 days after TCRalphabeta/CD19-depleted stem cell transplant. These receptors came from a boy younger than two who had a stem cell transplant for acute myeloid leukemia, so the T cells may come from the graft donor.

In its sample, this clonotype was seen many times. CDR3 loop: CASSASPVYSYYF. CDR3 DNA: TGTGCCAGCAGCGCCTCTCCAGTGTATTCTTATTATTTT. The chain recombines TRBV7-6 with TRBJ2-3, with D unresolved. The germline CDR1 and CDR2 sequences are SGHVS and FNYEAQ. There are 13 residues in the CDR3. The V end lost 5 bases, the J end lost 15 bases, and 21 bases lay between the germline ends.

The chain has TRBV7-2 and TRBJ1-1; the D gene is possibly TRBD1 (6 bases). Germline loops: CDR1 SGHTA, CDR2 FQGNSA. This CDR3 is 15 amino acids long. Trimming left V 2 bases short and J 1 base short, with 11 bases between. The chain's CDR3 is CASSLSPGQNTEAFF. CDR3 DNA sequence: TGTGCCAGCAGCTTAAGCCCGGGACAGAACACTGAAGCTTTCTTT.

This clonotype was picked up many times. The V call is TRBV12-3 or TRBV12-4, the J call TRBJ2-5; D remains ambiguous. CDR3 length: 13 residues. V was cut by 3 bases and J by 4 bases, with 9 bases left in between. The CDR3 loop reads CASSFLSGETQYF. The CDR3 bases are TGTGCCAGCAGTTTTTTGTCGGGAGAGACCCAGTACTTC.

This clonotype was recorded a few times. This chain connects TRBV20-1 to TRBJ2-1; maybe TRBD2 (6 bases). The V end lost 7 bases, the J end lost 0 bases, and 13 bases lay between the germline ends. The CDR3 spans 14 residues. Germline assignment: CDR1 DFQATT and CDR2 SNEGSKA (reference sequence). The CDR3 DNA is TGCAGTGTCCTTAGCGGCCGCTCCTACAATGAGCAGTTCTTC. Its translation: CSVLSGRSYNEQFF.

The chain recombines TRBV20-1 with TRBJ1-1; D uncertain. Germline V gene sequence: CDR1 DFQATT, CDR2 SNEGSKA (reference sequence). The CDR3 covers 15 residues. Trimming cost V 3 bases and J 4 bases, with 18 bases left between them. CDR3 loop: CSARHGVYGRTEAFF. The CDR3, as DNA: TGCAGTGCTAGGCATGGTGTCTACGGGCGCACTGAAGCTTTCTTT.

V gene TRBV6-1 combines with J gene TRBJ1-1; TRBD1 might be the D (6 bases). Germline CDR1 is MNHNS and CDR2 is SASEGT. The CDR3 loop spans 14 amino acids. The V end lost 5 bases, the J end lost 1 base, and 11 bases lay between the germline ends. CDR3 bases: TGTGCCAGCAGTCGACAGGAGTGGAACACTGAAGCTTTCTTT. Its protein product is CASSRQEWNTEAFF.

This clonotype was counted only a few times. The chain recombines TRBV25-1 with TRBJ2-2; D unclear. Trimming removed 3 bases at V and 9 bases at J, with 5 bases between. This CDR3 contains 11 residues. Per germline, CDR1 MGHDK and CDR2 SYGVNS. The CDR3 coding sequence is TGTGCCAGCAGTGAGGGCTGGGAGCTGTTTTTT. Translated: CASSEGWELFF. Filled out from reference TRBV25-1 and TRBJ2-2, the complete variable domain reads EADIYQTPRYLVIGTGKKITLECSQTMGHDKMYWYQQDPGMELHLIHYSYGVNSTEKGDLSSESTVSRIRTEHFPLTLESARPSHTSQYLCASSEGWELFFGEGSRLTVL.

This clonotype came up a few times. The V call is TRBV12-3 or TRBV12-4, the J call TRBJ1-5, with D possibly matching TRBD1 (5 bases). V lost 7 bases to trimming and J lost 5 bases, with 15 bases between them. The CDR3 covers 14 residues. The CDR3 is CASKDSGYHQPQHF. CDR3 DNA: TGTGCCAGCAAGGACTCAGGGTACCATCAGCCCCAGCATTTT.

This clonotype has just a few counts. CDR3 sequence: CASSQGDRSSYNEQFF. The CDR3 DNA follows: TGCGCCAGCAGCCAGGGGGACAGGAGCTCCTACAATGAGCAGTTCTTC. The rearrangement joins TRBV4-1 to TRBJ2-1, with 8 bases matching TRBD1. CDR1 and CDR2 from the germline V gene are MGHRA and YSYEKL. V was pared by 3 bases and J by 0 bases, with 4 bases of the junction left unmatched. The CDR3 has 16 amino acids.

This rearrangement joins TRBV10-1 to TRBJ2-1; 15 bases map to TRBD2. Germline values: CDR1 WNHNN, CDR2 SYGVQD (reference sequence). Trimming took 5 bases from V and 3 from J; bases not matched to a gene: 5. The CDR3 has 17 residues. In DNA, the CDR3 is TGCGCCAGCAGTACCGGGACTAGCGGGGGGTTCTACAATGAGCAGTTCTTC. Encoded protein: CASSTGTSGGFYNEQFF.

The genes are TRBV20-1 and TRBJ1-6, with 7 bases that match TRBD1. The CDR3 length is 14 residues. Germline values: CDR1 DFQATT, CDR2 SNEGSKA (reference sequence). The V and J ends lost 3 bases and 8 bases, in that order; junction bases with no gene match: 7. The CDR3 loop is CSARSDREHSPLHF. The CDR3 DNA sequence: TGCAGTGCTAGGTCCGACAGGGAGCATTCACCCCTCCACTTT.

This clonotype appeared many times. The rearrangement uses TRBV6-5 and TRBJ1-2, with TRBD1 matching 7 bases. V gave up 2 bases and J gave up 2 bases; unmatched junction bases: 5. The germline V gene encodes CDR1 MNHEY and CDR2 SVGAGI. The CDR3 loop spans 15 amino acids. The CDR3 nucleotides read TGTGCCAGCAGTTACGGGCAGGGGGGCAACTATGGCTACACCTTC. Its translation: CASSYGQGGNYGYTF.

The chain is built from TRBV12-3 or TRBV12-4 and TRBJ2-1; weak D call: TRBD2 (6 bases). The CDR3 is 14 amino acids. The V end was cut by 8 bases, the J end by 8 bases, with 19 bases between. The CDR3 nucleotides are TGTGCCAGCGGAAACCGGGGATTAGCGGATGAGCAGTTCTTC. Protein sequence: CASGNRGLADEQFF.

The gene calls are TRBV11-2 and TRBJ2-1; D uncertain. The germline gives CDR1 SGHAT, CDR2 FQNNGV. Trimming pared 5 bases from V and 0 bases from J, leaving 20 bases between. There are 18 residues in the CDR3. The CDR3 nucleotides are TGTGCCAGCAGCCCCGCGACTGGGTACCGGCACTCCTACAATGAGCAGTTCTTC. Its translation is CASSPATGYRHSYNEQFF.

The chain has TRBV5-1 and TRBJ2-7, with 10 bases lining up with TRBD2. Looked up from germline, CDR1 is SGHRS and CDR2 is YFSETQ. The J segment lost 5 bases and the V segment lost 4 bases, leaving 9 bases of the junction unmatched. The CDR3 runs to 15 residues. The CDR3 bases are TGCGCCAGCAGCCCGGGGAGCGGGGGGGCCGACGAGCAGTACTTC. It encodes CASSPGSGGADEQYF.

The chain combines TRBV20-1 with TRBJ1-5, with 8 bases fitting TRBD1. The germline V gene encodes CDR1 DFQATT and CDR2 SNEGSKA (reference sequence). Losses at the gene ends were 2 bases for V and 2 bases for J; bases not matched to a gene: 5. CDR3 length: 15 residues. The CDR3 DNA is TGCAGTGCTAGAAGGGAGACAGGGGGCAATCAGCCCCAGCATTTT. Protein sequence: CSARRETGGNQPQHF.

The chain carries TRBV6-2 or TRBV6-3 and TRBJ2-7; no clear D. The CDR3 contains 12 residues. Trimming removed 2 bases from V and 3 bases from J, with 5 bases in between. Germline V gene sequence: CDR1 MNHEY, CDR2 SVGEGT. The CDR3 sequence is CASSYNDYEQYF. The DNA of the CDR3 is TGTGCCAGCAGTTACAACGACTACGAGCAGTACTTC.

The table lists this clonotype with a few counts. This chain uses TRBV2 with TRBJ2-7, with D unresolved. The CDR3 spans 11 residues. CDR1 SNHLY and CDR2 FYNNEI come from the germline V gene. Here the CDR3 DNA reads TGTGCCAGCAGTGTAAAAGGACGGTGGGACGTC. Amino acids: CASSVKGRWDV.